This T cell receptor (beta chain) comes out of a study of cytomegalovirus exposure and HLA in healthy donors. At the level of the study: The platform used for the 120 validation repertoires matched that of the approximately 670 first-cohort repertoires, a later analysis reported.

CDR3 length equals 16 residues. Trimming left V 3 bases short and J 0 bases short, with 15 bases between. Germline-derived CDR1 and CDR2 are LNHDA and SQIVND (reference sequence). Of note for this clone: The antigen is unknown.

Study outcomes and limitations: Cytomegalovirus status was reportedly diagnosed by the classifier with high sensitivity and specificity. The study labeled 164 TCR beta chains cytomegalovirus-associated. Most TCR sequences showed up rarely, but some public TCRs showed up in many donors.

Sequencing was performed with immunoSEQ multiplex PCR; in TCRdb, only in-frame clones are kept and a portion is missing. The data show 250,000 to 300,000 clones, approximately 86% seen once. Source material: PBMCs. The source is a woman aged 18-29 years in good health and CMV-seronegative. The chain is built from TRBV19 and TRBJ2-7, with D unclear. The CDR3 spells CASSISSDSSSYEQYF. In DNA form, the CDR3 reads TGTGCCAGTAGTATCTCGTCCGACTCAAGCTCCTACGAGCAGTACTTC.